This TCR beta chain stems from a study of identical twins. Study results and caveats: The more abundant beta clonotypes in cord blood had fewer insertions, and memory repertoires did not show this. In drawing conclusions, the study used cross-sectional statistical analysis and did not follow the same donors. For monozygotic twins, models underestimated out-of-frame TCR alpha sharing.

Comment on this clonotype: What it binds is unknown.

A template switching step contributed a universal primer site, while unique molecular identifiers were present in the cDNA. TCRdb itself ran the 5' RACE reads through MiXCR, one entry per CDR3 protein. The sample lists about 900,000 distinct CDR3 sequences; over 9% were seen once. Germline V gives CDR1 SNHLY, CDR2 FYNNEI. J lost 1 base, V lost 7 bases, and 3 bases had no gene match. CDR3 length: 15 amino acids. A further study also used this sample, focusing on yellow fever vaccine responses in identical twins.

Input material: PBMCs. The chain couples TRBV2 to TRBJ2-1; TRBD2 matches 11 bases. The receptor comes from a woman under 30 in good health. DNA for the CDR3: TGTGCCAGCACAATAGCGGGAGGGTCCTACAATGAGCAGTTCTTC. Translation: CASTIAGGSYNEQFF.